The next 32 T cell receptor beta chains were all read from a single sample in a study of cytomegalovirus exposure and HLA in healthy donors. The PCR made use of 60 Vbeta and 13 Jbeta primers. The data were produced by immunoSEQ multiplex PCR, yet TCRdb's version contains in-frame clones alone and is incomplete. In the table there are under 200,000 clones, roughly 80% of which are singletons. Input material: PBMCs. These receptors originate from a man aged 35 to 55 in good health and CMV-seropositive.

The chain joins TRBV5-1 to TRBJ2-2; perhaps TRBD1 as D (6 bases). Trimming took off 4 bases at V and 6 bases at J, with 10 bases between the two ends. The CDR3 sequence is 13 residues long. Germline V lookup: CDR1 SGHRS, CDR2 YFSETQ. CDR3 protein: CASSTRGPGELFF. CDR3 coding DNA: TGCGCCAGCAGCACCAGGGGTCCCGGGGAGCTGTTTTTT.

The chain couples TRBV30 to TRBJ1-4; 9 bases map to TRBD1. This CDR3 is 17 amino acids long. Looked up from germline, CDR1 is GTSNPN and CDR2 is SVGIG (reference sequence). With V trimmed by 5 bases and J by 7 bases, 17 bases remained unmatched. The CDR3 spells CAWRRGQGGGVLEKLFF. The CDR3 DNA sequence: TGTGCCTGGCGCCGGGGACAGGGTGGAGGGGTCCTTGAAAAACTGTTTTTT.

CDR3: CASSLAGYLNEQFF. Here the CDR3 DNA reads TGTGCCAGCAGCTTGGCAGGGTACCTCAATGAGCAGTTCTTC. V gene TRBV11-2 combines with J gene TRBJ2-1; D perhaps matches TRBD1 (5 bases). Germline CDR1 is SGHAT and CDR2 is FQNNGV. The CDR3 totals 14 residues. V lost 3 bases and J lost 6, with 12 bases in between.

This clone was found a few times. The chain has TRBV28 and TRBJ2-7, with 10 nucleotides matching TRBD1. Germline lookup yields CDR1 MDHEN and CDR2 SYDVKM. V lost 5 bases, J lost 7 bases, and 5 bases stayed unmatched. This CDR3 is built from 13 residues. CDR3 sequence (DNA): TGTGCCAGCAGTCTGTGGGGACAGGGGGAGCAGTACTTC. Protein sequence: CASSLWGQGEQYF.

The V and J genes are TRBV6-1 and TRBJ2-4; 13 positions match TRBD2. Unmatched junction bases numbered 4, after V lost 1 base and J lost 4 bases. The CDR3 is made up of 17 amino acids. Germline V gene sequence: CDR1 MNHNS, CDR2 SASEGT. The chain's CDR3 is CASSEEGTSGVKNIQYF. For the CDR3, the DNA is TGTGCCAGCAGTGAAGAGGGGACTAGCGGGGTAAAAAACATTCAGTACTTC.

The CDR3: CSVVSQPNTGELFF. The CDR3 DNA reads TGCAGCGTTGTTAGCCAGCCGAACACCGGGGAGCTGTTTTTT. The rearrangement uses TRBV29-1 and TRBJ2-2; D unresolved. Between the trimmed V and J ends, which lost 4 bases and 0 bases, there was a span of 9 bases. The V gene's germline CDR1 is SQVTM and CDR2 ANQGSEA. The CDR3 is 14 residues long.

CDR3 coding DNA: TGTGCCAGCAGCTTGACAGGGGAAAACATTCAGTACTTC. Translation: CASSLTGENIQYF. The chain links TRBV11-1 to TRBJ2-4; the match to TRBD1 covers 8 bases. CDR3 length equals 13 residues. Germline CDR1 is SGHAT and CDR2 is FQDESV (reference sequence). V shed 3 bases, J shed 5 bases, and the junction held 0 bases outside the gene matches.

The chain combines TRBV15 with TRBJ1-2; 12 nucleotides align to TRBD1. CDR1 is LNHNV and CDR2 is YYDKDF in the germline V gene (reference sequence). V lost 4 bases and J lost 8; bases outside the gene matches: 5. CDR3 length: 14 amino acids. The CDR3 loop reads CATSNRDRGRGYTF. The CDR3 nucleotides read TGTGCCACCAGCAACCGGGACAGGGGGCGCGGCTACACCTTC.

In this sample, this clone turned up a few times. The V and J genes are TRBV7-9 and TRBJ2-1; tentative D call: TRBD1 (5 bases). V gave up 5 bases and J gave up 4 bases, with 12 bases separating them. This CDR3 comprises 14 residues. From germline, CDR1 is SEHNR and CDR2 FQNEAQ (reference sequence). This CDR3 is CASSGSRQYNEQFF. The CDR3 DNA is TGTGCCAGCAGCGGCTCCCGACAGTACAATGAGCAGTTCTTC.

The chain combines TRBV9 with TRBJ2-5; 9 nucleotides match TRBD2. The CDR3 consists of 17 residues. The V and J ends lost 0 bases and 0 bases, in that order; junction bases with no gene match: 6. In germline, CDR1 is SGDLS, CDR2 YYNGEE. In DNA form, the CDR3 reads TGTGCCAGCAGCGTAGGGCGACTAGCGGTGTACCAAGAGACCCAGTACTTC. As protein: CASSVGRLAVYQETQYF.

V is TRBV9 and J is TRBJ2-3; TRBD2 matches 10 bases. Germline assignment: CDR1 SGDLS and CDR2 YYNGEE. This CDR3 has 15 residues. With 1 base clipped from V and 6 bases from J, the junction kept 5 bases outside the gene matches. The CDR3 bases are TGTGCCAGCAGCGTAAAAGCGGGGGGGTCGGATACGCAGTATTTT. Its translation: CASSVKAGGSDTQYF.

Points on this clone: Compared with germline, one end of the junction differs, possibly owing to a read error. The CDR3 sequence is CASSLRREEF. In DNA, the CDR3 is TGTGCCAGCAGTCTCCGCAGGGAGGAGTTC. The rearrangement joins TRBV2 to TRBJ1-2; D is perhaps TRBD1 (5 bases). This CDR3 region has 10 residues. CDR1 SNHLY and CDR2 FYNNEI come from the germline V gene. Combining the CDR3 with reference TRBV2 and TRBJ1-2 gives the whole variable domain EPEVTQTPSHQVTQMGQEVILRCVPISNHLYFYWYRQILGQKVEFLVSFYNNEISEKSEIFDDQFSVERPDGSNFTLKIRSTKLEDSAMYFCASSLRREEFGSGTRLTVV.

The rearrangement uses TRBV6-6 and TRBJ2-7; maybe TRBD1 (6 bases). Trimming took off 3 bases at V and 0 bases at J, with 12 bases between the two ends. Germline V gene lookup returns CDR1 MNHNY and CDR2 SVGAGI (reference sequence). This CDR3 has 15 residues. The CDR3: CASSYTGSVSYEQYF. CDR3 coding DNA: TGTGCCAGCAGTTATACAGGGTCTGTCTCCTACGAGCAGTACTTC.

The chain recombines TRBV27 with TRBJ2-3; 8 bases line up with TRBD2. J was trimmed by 4 bases and V by 4 bases; bases with no gene match: 7. The CDR3 spans 15 residues. Germline V gene lookup returns CDR1 MNHEY and CDR2 SMNVEV (reference sequence). CDR3 in amino acids: CASSSGSGVADTQYF. DNA of the CDR3: TGTGCCAGCAGTTCTGGTAGCGGGGTCGCAGATACGCAGTATTTT.

The CDR3 loop reads CASSVERGGSQTQYF. In DNA form, the CDR3 reads TGTGCCAGCAGCGTTGAGCGGGGGGGCAGTCAGACCCAGTACTTC. V usage is TRBV9 and J usage is TRBJ2-5, with 10 bases matching TRBD2. Germline V lookup: CDR1 SGDLS, CDR2 YYNGEE. The CDR3 spans 15 residues. V gave up 2 bases and J gave up 6 bases; unmatched junction bases: 7.

The chain joins TRBV5-1 to TRBJ1-1, with TRBD1 as a possible D gene (6 bases). V was clipped by 0 bases and J by 4 bases, with 7 bases between them. The length of the CDR3 is 13 residues. Germline lookup yields CDR1 SGHRS and CDR2 YFSETQ. CDR3 region: CASSLGRGTEAFF. The CDR3 coding sequence is TGCGCCAGCAGCTTGGGCAGGGGCACTGAAGCTTTCTTT.

The chain recombines TRBV27 with TRBJ2-7, with TRBD1 matching over 10 bases. The CDR3 spans 14 residues. V lost 6 bases and J lost 5; bases outside the gene matches: 7. The germline CDR1 and CDR2 sequences are MNHEY and SMNVEV (reference sequence). DNA for the CDR3: TGTGCCAGCAGCCTGGGGACAGGGGCGGACGAGCAGTACTTC. Protein: CASSLGTGADEQYF.

This chain uses TRBV28 with TRBJ1-5; D ambiguous. This CDR3 region has 13 residues. The V gene lost 3 bases and the J gene lost 2 bases, with 5 bases spanning the gap. CDR1 is MDHEN and CDR2 is SYDVKM in the germline V gene. The CDR3 DNA reads as TGTGCCAGCAGTTTCCAGGGCAATCAGCCCCAGCATTTT. Protein product: CASSFQGNQPQHF. The whole variable domain, filled in from reference TRBV28 and TRBJ1-5, reads DVKVTQSSRYLVKRTGEKVFLECVQDMDHENMFWYRQDPGLGLRLIYFSYDVKMKEKGDIPEGYSVSREKKERFSLILESASTNQTSMYLCASSFQGNQPQHFGDGTRLSIL.

The chain uses TRBV5-4 and TRBJ2-6; 7 nucleotides agree with TRBD2. Trimming removed 4 bases from V and 3 bases from J; junction bases left unmatched: 4. Germline V lookup: CDR1 SGHNT, CDR2 YYREEE (reference sequence). CDR3 length equals 15 residues. CDR3 sequence (DNA): TGTGCCAGCAGCGGGCCGGGAGGTGGGGCCAACGTCCTGACTTTC. Protein sequence: CASSGPGGGANVLTF.

The chain joins TRBV27 to TRBJ2-3; the match to TRBD1 covers 7 bases. CDR3 size: 12 residues. Unmatched junction bases numbered 6, after V lost 5 bases and J lost 10 bases. The germline gives CDR1 MNHEY, CDR2 SMNVEV (reference sequence). In DNA form, the CDR3 reads TGTGCCAGCAGTCCGACAGGGTTGGCGCAGTATTTT. It codes for CASSPTGLAQYF.

The rearrangement uses TRBV30 and TRBJ1-4; TRBD1 is a possible D gene (6 bases). CDR3 size: 12 residues. The germline gives CDR1 GTSNPN, CDR2 SVGIG (reference sequence). Between the trimmed V and J ends, which lost 1 base and 8 bases, there was a span of 8 bases. The CDR3 protein is CAWSADREKLFF. CDR3 DNA sequence: TGTGCCTGGAGTGCCGACAGGGAAAAACTGTTTTTT.

In this sample, this clone turned up a few times. V gene TRBV27 combines with J gene TRBJ1-1; 8 bases fit TRBD1. The trim removed 2 bases at V and 4 bases at J, leaving 0 bases unmatched. There are 13 residues in the CDR3. The V gene's germline CDR1 is MNHEY and CDR2 SMNVEV (reference sequence). The CDR3 protein is CASSLTGGTEAFF. The CDR3 DNA reads as TGTGCCAGCAGTTTAACAGGGGGCACTGAAGCTTTCTTT.

This clone was observed a handful of times. CDR3 amino acids: CASSVGSGAYNEQFF. The CDR3 bases are TGTGCCAGCAGCGTAGGAAGCGGTGCCTACAATGAGCAGTTCTTC. The chain uses TRBV9 and TRBJ2-1, with D perhaps TRBD2 (5 bases). Germline V CDR1 and CDR2: SGDLS, YYNGEE. The V gene lost 0 bases and the J gene lost 2 bases, with 9 bases spanning the gap. The CDR3 length is 15 residues.

The rearrangement joins TRBV4-1 to TRBJ2-2; TRBD1 agrees at 9 bases. There are 15 residues in the CDR3. With 3 bases clipped from V and 3 bases from J, the junction kept 2 bases outside the gene matches. Germline V gene data show CDR1 as MGHRA and CDR2 as YSYEKL. DNA for the CDR3: TGCGCCAGCAGCCACCGGACAGGGGACACCGGGGAGCTGTTTTTT. It translates to CASSHRTGDTGELFF.

This rearrangement joins TRBV5-1 to TRBJ1-1, with D perhaps matching TRBD1 (6 bases). The germline V gene encodes CDR1 SGHRS and CDR2 YFSETQ. This CDR3 comprises 15 residues. V was clipped by 0 bases and J by 4 bases, with 13 bases between them. CDR3 coding DNA: TGCGCCAGCAGCTTGGCACAGGGAGAGGGCACTGAAGCTTTCTTT. Its translation: CASSLAQGEGTEAFF.

This clone was counted between two and nine times. This chain uses TRBV11-2 with TRBJ1-2; tentative D call: TRBD1 (5 bases). Germline CDR1 and CDR2: SGHAT and FQNNGV. The CDR3 consists of 11 residues. V dropped 2 bases and J dropped 8 bases, with 6 bases sitting between them. CDR3 coding DNA: TGTGCCAGCAGCTTAAGGGGAGGCTACACCTTC. It specifies CASSLRGGYTF.

The chain joins TRBV14 to TRBJ2-1; no firm D call. Trimming took 3 bases from V and 12 from J, leaving 12 bases between them. The CDR3 contains 12 residues. Germline CDR1 reads SGHDN; CDR2 reads FVKESK. This CDR3 is CASSHDQVGQFF. The CDR3, as DNA: TGTGCCAGCAGCCACGACCAGGTGGGGCAGTTCTTC.

In this sample, this clone turned up once. The V call is TRBV5-6, the J call TRBJ1-4; D is unclear. The ends were cut back, 2 bases at V and 5 bases at J, with 7 bases in the middle. This CDR3 is built from 13 residues. Germline V gene sequence: CDR1 SGHDT, CDR2 YYEEEE. CDR3 region: CASSFNFNEKLFF. In DNA, the CDR3 is TGTGCCAGCAGCTTTAACTTCAATGAAAAACTGTTTTTT.

The rearrangement uses TRBV7-9 and TRBJ1-3; D is unresolved. With 1 base removed from V and 0 bases from J, the gap between germline ends came to 4 bases. The CDR3 length is 14 residues. The germline V gene has CDR1 SEHNR and CDR2 FQNEAQ (reference sequence). The DNA of the CDR3 is TGTGCCAGCAGCTTAGTAGACTCTGGAAACACCATATATTTT. Residues: CASSLVDSGNTIYF.

The rearrangement links TRBV5-1 to TRBJ2-5; a weak D match, TRBD1 (7 bases). Per the germline V gene, CDR1 is SGHRS and CDR2 is YFSETQ. With 2 bases removed from V and 5 bases from J, the gap between germline ends came to 10 bases. The CDR3 consists of 13 residues. CDR3 region: CASSFPGGETQYF. CDR3 sequence (DNA): TGCGCCAGCAGCTTTCCAGGGGGGGAGACCCAGTACTTC.

The chain has TRBV7-2 and TRBJ1-4; 8 bases map to TRBD1. Trimming at V came to 1 base and at J to 7 bases, leaving 8 bases not matched to a gene. Germline CDR1 reads SGHTA; CDR2 reads FQGNSA. The CDR3 contains 16 residues. Here the CDR3 DNA reads TGTGCCAGCAGCTTAGAAGCGACAGGGGCGGGTGAAAAACTGTTTTTT. It encodes CASSLEATGAGEKLFF.

The V call is TRBV27, the J call TRBJ2-5; D possibly corresponds to TRBD2 (5 bases). V was shortened by 6 bases and J by 9 bases, with 14 bases between the two germline ends. Germline V gene data show CDR1 as MNHEY and CDR2 as SMNVEV (reference sequence). The CDR3 runs 12 residues. The CDR3 bases are TGTGCCAGCAGGACCGGGGATGGGGCCCAGTACTTC. As protein: CASRTGDGAQYF.